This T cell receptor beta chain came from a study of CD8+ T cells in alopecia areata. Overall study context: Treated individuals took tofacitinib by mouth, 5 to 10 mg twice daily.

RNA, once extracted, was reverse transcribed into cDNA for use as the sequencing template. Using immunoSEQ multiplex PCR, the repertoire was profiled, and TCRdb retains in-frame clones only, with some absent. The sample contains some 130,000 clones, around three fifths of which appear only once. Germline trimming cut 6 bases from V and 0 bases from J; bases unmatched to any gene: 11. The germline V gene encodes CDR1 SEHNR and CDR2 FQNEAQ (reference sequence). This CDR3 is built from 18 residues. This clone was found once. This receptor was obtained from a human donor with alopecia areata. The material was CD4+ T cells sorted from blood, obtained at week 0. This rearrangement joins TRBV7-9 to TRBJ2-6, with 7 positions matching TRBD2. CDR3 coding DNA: TGTGCCAGCAGTGGTGGGCTAGCGGATTCCTCTGGGGCCAACGTCCTGACTTTC. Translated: CASSGGLADSSGANVLTF.